The present entry profiles one TCR beta chain with its context. The data were obtained in a study of shared clonotypes between healthy human individuals. Germline values: CDR1 MDHEN, CDR2 SYDVKM. Trimming cost V 2 bases and J 1 base, with 6 bases left between them. The CDR3 has 14 amino acids. Researchers ran the assay at a deep level. Produced via immunoSEQ multiplex PCR; TCRdb's table is partial and in-frame only. The sample shows approximately 2,200,000 clones, just over 90% of them seen only once. Only CD45RO-negative cells positively selected for CCR7 counted as naive CD8 cells, so terminally differentiated effector memory CD45RA+ cells were excluded.

The sample comprised naive CD8+ T cells from PBMCs. This rearrangement joins TRBV28 to TRBJ2-1; D is uncertain. The TCR originated in a man aged 18 to 29 in good health. Some clones in this sample may be carry-over from other donors' samples. This CDR3 is CASSLVVSYNEQFF. CDR3 DNA sequence: TGTGCCAGCAGTTTAGTGGTTTCCTACAATGAGCAGTTCTTC.